This section outlines one TCR beta chain sequence together with its context. The antigen remains unidentified. The sample is drawn from a study of cytomegalovirus exposure and HLA in healthy donors. Study-wide findings and caveats: According to a later analysis, most TCR beta chains associated with CMV appeared HLA-restricted.

The germline gives CDR1 LGHNA, CDR2 YNFKEQ. Trimming stripped 4 bases from V and 2 bases from J, with 16 bases between. CDR3 length: 16 residues. 13 Jbeta primers and 60 Vbeta primers were used for the PCR. The assay was immunoSEQ multiplex PCR, and TCRdb's table has in-frame clones only and misses some. The repertoire holds approximately 140,000 clones, about 78% seen once, with about 6.5% in the top ten. This TCR came from a man aged 40-55 years in good health and CMV-seropositive. Sequencing input: PBMCs. The J gene is TRBJ2-3, the V gene TRBV4-2; D may be TRBD2 (6 bases). The CDR3, as DNA: TGTGCCAGCAGCCCAAACGGGGCGGGAATCACAGATACGCAGTATTTT. This encodes CASSPNGAGITDTQYF.